Each of the 18 T cell receptor beta chains below was sequenced from the same sample in a study of blood T cells in healthy people across ages. A sample-barcoded 5' primer and a J-beta primer mix were used in a second PCR of roughly 7 to 11 cycles. TCRdb called the 5' RACE reads again in MiXCR, with one record for every CDR3 protein. The sample includes roughly 800,000 distinct CDR3 sequences, less than 70% seen only once; the top ten take roughly two fifths. The specimen sequenced was blood. The origin of the receptors is a man at least 80 years old in good health.

This sequence joins TRBV7-8 and TRBJ1-2; TRBD1 aligns across 12 bases. Germline-derived CDR1 and CDR2 are SGHVS and FQNEAQ. With V trimmed by 2 bases and J by 8 bases, 9 bases remained unmatched. The CDR3 totals 16 residues. CDR3 nucleotides: TGTGCCAGCAGCTTACCTGATGGGGACAGGGGGCACGGCTACACCTTC. It is translated as CASSLPDGDRGHGYTF.

The V gene is TRBV9, the J gene TRBJ2-7, with D possibly TRBD1 on 6 matching bases. The V and J ends lost 0 bases and 2 bases respectively, with 12 bases between them. The CDR3 is 15 residues long. The germline V gene encodes CDR1 SGDLS and CDR2 YYNGEE. The DNA of the CDR3 is TGTGCCAGCAGCGTAGAGGCAGGGGCAGCCTACGAGCAGTACTTC. Translating it yields CASSVEAGAAYEQYF.

The chain has TRBV27 and TRBJ1-6; no definite D call. This CDR3 has 16 amino acids. V lost 3 bases and J lost 0, with 9 bases in between. Germline V gene lookup returns CDR1 MNHEY and CDR2 SMNVEV (reference sequence). The CDR3 sequence: CASSLGSFSYNSPLHF. The CDR3 coding sequence is TGTGCCAGCAGTTTGGGCAGCTTCTCCTATAATTCACCCCTCCACTTT.

This clonotype was picked up one time. As DNA, the CDR3 is TGTGCCAGCAGCTTACCCCTGGGTAGCAATCAGCCCCAGCATTTT. Its translation is CASSLPLGSNQPQHF. The rearrangement joins TRBV7-2 to TRBJ1-5; D gene uncertain. Germline lookup yields CDR1 SGHTA and CDR2 FQGNSA. Trimming removed 2 bases from V and 0 bases from J, with 8 bases in between. The CDR3 contains 15 residues.

V usage is TRBV29-1 and J usage is TRBJ2-5; 9 bases are a match to TRBD2. V lost 7 bases, J lost 1 base, and 4 bases stayed unmatched. Germline CDR1 and CDR2: SQVTM and ANQGSEA. CDR3 length: 13 amino acids. In DNA form, the CDR3 reads TGCAGCGCACAGACTAGCGGCCAAGAGACCCAGTACTTC. Amino acid sequence: CSAQTSGQETQYF.

Turning to this clonotype: One end of the junction fails to match germline, which may point to a read error. The chain recombines TRBV3-1 with TRBJ2-7; 12 bases fit TRBD1. The CDR3 covers 15 residues. Per the germline V gene, CDR1 is LGHDT and CDR2 is YNNKEL (reference sequence). CDR3 coding DNA: TGTGCCAGCAGCCTATCGGGGACAGGGGGCTACGGGCAGTACTTC. It encodes CASSLSGTGGYGQYF.

The chain employs TRBV5-1 and TRBJ2-5, with TRBD2 matching 10 bases. The CDR3 is made up of 16 amino acids. Unmatched junction bases numbered 3, after V lost 0 bases and J lost 1 base. The germline gives CDR1 SGHRS, CDR2 YFSETQ. CDR3 coding DNA: TGCGCCAGCAGCTTGGTGGGACTAGCGAGCCAAGAGACCCAGTACTTC. It specifies CASSLVGLASQETQYF.

This clonotype has only a few counts. The genes are TRBV3-1 and TRBJ2-3; D uncertain. The V gene's germline CDR1 is LGHDT and CDR2 YNNKEL (reference sequence). The germline V and J ends were trimmed by 1 base and 3 bases, with 8 bases remaining between them. This CDR3 contains 14 residues. This chain's CDR3 is CASSQGVWTDTQYF. CDR3 bases: TGTGCCAGCAGCCAAGGGGTTTGGACAGATACGCAGTATTTT.

A note on this clonotype: Germline and junction disagree at one end, which may indicate a read error. The genes are TRBV11-2 and TRBJ2-1; 7 nucleotides agree with TRBD2. The CDR3 length is 15 residues. Germline values: CDR1 SGHAT, CDR2 FQNNGV. The CDR3 protein is CSSSSGTINGDEQFF. CDR3 in DNA: TGTTCCAGCAGCTCGGGGACTATCAACGGCGATGAGCAGTTCTTC. The entire variable domain, with the rest obtained from reference TRBV11-2 and TRBJ2-1, is as follows: EAGVAQSPRYKIIEKRQSVAFWCNPISGHATLYWYQQILGQGPKLLIQFQNNGVVDDSQLPKDRFSAERLKGVDSTLKIQPAKLEDSAVYLCSSSSGTINGDEQFFGPGTRLTVL.

This clonotype was seen a few times. The chain uses TRBV11-1 and TRBJ2-1, with D possibly called TRBD1 or TRBD2 (7 bases each). CDR3 length: 16 amino acids. Germline V CDR1 and CDR2: SGHAT, FQDESV (reference sequence). V lost 5 bases to trimming and J lost 5 bases, with 19 bases between them. The DNA of the CDR3 is TGTGCCAGCAGCCCCTATGCGGGGGACAGAAACAATGAGCAGTTCTTC. This codes for CASSPYAGDRNNEQFF.

The genes are TRBV9 and TRBJ2-3; D possibly corresponds to TRBD1 (5 bases). Trimming pared 0 bases from V and 2 bases from J, leaving 10 bases between. The germline V gene has CDR1 SGDLS and CDR2 YYNGEE. This CDR3 spans 15 amino acids. CDR3 nucleotide sequence: TGTGCCAGCAGCGTAGTAGGGGCCGCCACAGATACGCAGTATTTT. This translates into CASSVVGAATDTQYF.

The V gene is TRBV5-1, the J gene TRBJ2-7; D gene uncertain. The tail of the sequence fits TRBJ2-4 better, so the J call may be wrong. Germline V gene sequence: CDR1 SGHRS, CDR2 YFSETQ. The CDR3 is made up of 13 amino acids. The CDR3 loop is CASSPTVGNIQYF. As DNA, the CDR3 is TGCGCCAGCAGCCCAACCGTGGGGAACATTCAGTACTTC.

This chain uses TRBV7-2 with TRBJ2-2; TRBD1 matches 7 bases. Losses at the gene ends were 7 bases for V and 5 bases for J; bases not matched to a gene: 7. Germline-derived CDR1 and CDR2 are SGHTA and FQGNSA. This CDR3 spans 14 amino acids. CDR3 DNA: TGTGCCAGCACCACCCAGGGGGTAACCGGGGAGCTGTTTTTT. This translates into CASTTQGVTGELFF.

V usage is TRBV28 and J usage is TRBJ2-3; D is perhaps TRBD2 (5 bases). This CDR3 is built from 15 residues. Germline values: CDR1 MDHEN, CDR2 SYDVKM. Trimming took off 4 bases at V and 3 bases at J, with 14 bases between the two ends. The CDR3 nucleotides are TGTGCCAGCAGTTCGCCCCCACTAGGGACAGATACGCAGTATTTT. This codes for CASSSPPLGTDTQYF.

The V call is TRBV9, the J call TRBJ2-3; no clear D. V was trimmed by 0 bases and J by 2 bases, leaving 7 bases between them. Per germline, CDR1 SGDLS and CDR2 YYNGEE. The CDR3 is 14 residues long. CDR3 sequence: CASSVVGSTDTQYF. In nucleotides, the CDR3 is TGTGCCAGCAGCGTAGTGGGCTCCACAGATACGCAGTATTTT.

The chain uses TRBV7-9 and TRBJ2-7, with D unresolved. V was shortened by 2 bases and J by 6 bases, with 11 bases between the two germline ends. Per the germline V gene, CDR1 is SEHNR and CDR2 is FQNEAQ (reference sequence). This CDR3 spans 13 amino acids. In DNA, the CDR3 is TGTGCCAGCAGCTTAATTCCACGGAGCGAGCAGTACTTC. Residues: CASSLIPRSEQYF.

The chain joins TRBV6-2 or TRBV6-3 to TRBJ2-3; the D call may be TRBD1 or TRBD2 (5 bases each). The CDR3 is 13 amino acids. Trimming cost V 7 bases and J 14 bases, with 22 bases left between them. From germline, CDR1 is MNHEY and CDR2 SVGEGT. The CDR3 bases are TGTGCCAGCATGCCGGGACCGCACAGATACGCGTATTTT. Translated: CASMPGPHRYAYF.

This clonotype was counted a few times. The genes are TRBV24-1 and TRBJ2-2; D not resolved. This CDR3 has 12 amino acids. Germline lookup yields CDR1 KGHDR and CDR2 SFDVKD. With 4 bases removed from V and 8 bases from J, the gap between germline ends came to 7 bases. This CDR3 reads CATSEVWGELFF. DNA of the CDR3: TGTGCCACCAGTGAAGTCTGGGGGGAGCTGTTTTTT.